Below, 32 T cell receptor beta chains from the same sample are listed, as sequenced in a study of cytomegalovirus exposure and HLA in healthy donors. The PCR made use of 60 Vbeta and 13 Jbeta primers. Sequencing used immunoSEQ multiplex PCR; TCRdb keeps in-frame clones, though not all of them. This sample contains about 200,000 clones. The source material was PBMCs. These receptors all come from a boy aged 10-17 years in good health and CMV-seronegative.

This chain uses TRBV7-2 with TRBJ1-5; D remains unclear. The germline V gene encodes CDR1 SGHTA and CDR2 FQGNSA. The CDR3 has 17 residues. Trimming removed 0 bases from V and 0 bases from J, with 12 bases in between. The CDR3 sequence: CASSLAGQAYSNQPQHF. The DNA of the CDR3 is TGTGCCAGCAGCTTAGCAGGCCAGGCGTATAGCAATCAGCCCCAGCATTTT.

The chain carries TRBV27 and TRBJ1-1; D perhaps matches TRBD1 (6 bases). CDR3 size: 16 residues. The ends were cut back, 5 bases at V and 2 bases at J, with 18 bases in the middle. CDR1 is MNHEY and CDR2 is SMNVEV in the germline V gene (reference sequence). CDR3 in DNA: TGTGCCAGCAGTCCACTCGTCCGGACAGTCAACACTGAAGCTTTCTTT. Translation: CASSPLVRTVNTEAFF.

The chain carries TRBV30 and TRBJ2-1, with 9 positions matching TRBD2. Trimming removed 5 bases from V and 8 bases from J; junction bases left unmatched: 13. This CDR3 region has 15 residues. Germline V gene lookup returns CDR1 GTSNPN and CDR2 SVGIG (reference sequence). The CDR3 DNA reads TGTGCCTGGGGCTGGGGCGGGGGGGCTGGCGATGAGCAGTTCTTC. Amino acid sequence: CAWGWGGGAGDEQFF.

The chain couples TRBV6-6 to TRBJ2-1, with D tentatively TRBD2 (5 bases). Germline V gives CDR1 MNHNY, CDR2 SVGAGI (reference sequence). The CDR3 runs to 14 residues. V lost 5 bases and J 8 bases, leaving 16 bases between the germline ends. DNA of the CDR3: TGTGCCAGCAGTCCCAGAATAGCGTCCCATGAGCAGTTCTTC. Encoded protein: CASSPRIASHEQFF.

This sequence joins TRBV27 and TRBJ2-3; 7 bases line up with TRBD2. The V gene end was trimmed by 3 bases and the J gene end by 6 bases; junction bases not matched to a gene: 6. The CDR3 loop spans 14 amino acids. Germline values: CDR1 MNHEY, CDR2 SMNVEV (reference sequence). CDR3 in DNA: TGTGCCAGCAGTTTGTCGGCCGGGGGGGATACGCAGTATTTT. This codes for CASSLSAGGDTQYF.

This chain links TRBV11-3 with TRBJ2-3; a possible D gene is TRBD2 (6 bases). Germline lookup yields CDR1 SGHNT and CDR2 YENEEA. The ends were cut back, 4 bases at V and 5 bases at J, with 13 bases in the middle. The CDR3 has 14 residues. CDR3 residues: CASSSGLLGDTQYF. CDR3 DNA sequence: TGTGCCAGCAGCTCGGGACTTCTCGGAGATACGCAGTATTTT.

The gene calls are TRBV4-3 and TRBJ2-7; 8 positions agree with TRBD1. The CDR3 is made up of 15 amino acids. Germline V gene sequence: CDR1 LGHNA, CDR2 YSLEER. V dropped 1 base and J dropped 6; count of bases not matched to a gene: 8. The CDR3 is CASSQVRQGAGEQYF. The CDR3 coding sequence is TGCGCCAGCAGCCAAGTTAGGCAGGGGGCGGGCGAGCAGTACTTC.

V and J are TRBV6-1 and TRBJ1-6, with 9 bases identical to TRBD1. Trimming cost V 6 bases and J 9 bases; bases outside gene matches: 6. This CDR3 region has 14 residues. Germline V lookup: CDR1 MNHNS, CDR2 SASEGT. The CDR3: CASSRQGDGSPLHF. CDR3 DNA: TGTGCCAGCAGCCGACAGGGGGACGGTTCACCCCTCCACTTT.

The J gene is TRBJ2-3, the V gene TRBV30, with 7 bases aligning to TRBD1. The CDR3 totals 14 residues. Germline V gives CDR1 GTSNPN, CDR2 SVGIG (reference sequence). Germline trimming cut 5 bases from V and 0 bases from J; bases unmatched to any gene: 5. The CDR3 region is CAWDEQGSTDTQYF. The CDR3 region has the DNA TGTGCCTGGGATGAACAGGGGAGCACAGATACGCAGTATTTT.

The chain has TRBV2 and TRBJ1-3; D is undetermined. The CDR3 extends over 14 amino acids. The germline gives CDR1 SNHLY, CDR2 FYNNEI. V lost 3 bases and J 4 bases, leaving 10 bases between the germline ends. CDR3 sequence (DNA): TGTGCCAGCAGTGAGGGGTCGGGAGGAAACACCATATATTTT. It codes for CASSEGSGGNTIYF.

This sequence joins TRBV6-5 and TRBJ1-2; 7 bases line up with TRBD1. The CDR3 is 15 residues long. In germline, CDR1 is MNHEY, CDR2 SVGAGI. With V trimmed by 0 bases and J by 8 bases, 9 bases remained unmatched. Written as DNA, the CDR3 is TGTGCCAGCAGTTACTCGCCCCCAGGGGGGAGCGGCTACACCTTC. Amino acids: CASSYSPPGGSGYTF.

The rearrangement uses TRBV4-3 and TRBJ2-4; 8 bases align to TRBD2. The CDR3 runs to 16 residues. V was pared by 0 bases and J by 8 bases, with 9 bases of the junction left unmatched. Looked up from germline, CDR1 is LGHNA and CDR2 is YSLEER. This chain's CDR3 is CASSQDSGGEGDIQYF. The DNA for the CDR3 is TGCGCCAGCAGCCAAGATTCGGGGGGGGAGGGGGACATTCAGTACTTC.

J is TRBJ2-5 and V is TRBV14; D perhaps matches TRBD2 (6 bases). Between the trimmed V and J ends, which lost 0 bases and 3 bases, there was a span of 14 bases. Germline V gives CDR1 SGHDN, CDR2 FVKESK. The CDR3 sequence is 16 residues long. The CDR3 loop reads CASSQDVRRGKETQYF. Written as DNA, the CDR3 is TGTGCCAGCAGCCAAGATGTGAGGCGGGGAAAAGAGACCCAGTACTTC. Based on the CDR3 plus reference TRBV14 and TRBJ2-5, the full variable domain is EAGVTQFPSHSVIEKGQTVTLRCDPISGHDNLYWYRRVMGKEIKFLLHFVKESKQDESGMPNNRFLAERTGGTYSTLKVQPAELEDSGVYFCASSQDVRRGKETQYFGPGTRLLVL.

V gene TRBV9 combines with J gene TRBJ2-7; D perhaps matches TRBD1 (6 bases). Deletions cut 4 bases from V and 3 bases from J, with 14 bases between. There are 14 residues in the CDR3. Germline-derived CDR1 and CDR2 are SGDLS and YYNGEE. CDR3 amino acids: CASSPVEGVYEQYF. The CDR3 DNA reads TGTGCCAGCAGCCCCGTCGAGGGGGTCTACGAGCAGTACTTC.

The rearrangement uses TRBV4-1 and TRBJ2-7, with D perhaps matching TRBD2 (6 bases). The CDR3 sequence is 14 residues long. Germline CDR1 reads MGHRA; CDR2 reads YSYEKL. The V end was cut by 4 bases, the J end by 2 bases, with 12 bases between. The CDR3 reads CASSLGRGTYEQYF. Here the CDR3 DNA reads TGCGCCAGCAGCCTAGGGCGGGGAACCTACGAGCAGTACTTC.

The rearrangement joins TRBV28 to TRBJ1-1; the D gene is possibly TRBD1 (5 bases). The germline V gene has CDR1 MDHEN and CDR2 SYDVKM. Trimming left V 7 bases short and J 5 bases short, with 20 bases between. There are 15 residues in the CDR3. The chain's CDR3 is CASNLGGAGRTEAFF. The CDR3 DNA reads as TGTGCCAGCAACCTCGGAGGGGCAGGGAGAACTGAAGCTTTCTTT.

The chain links TRBV27 to TRBJ2-3; weak D call: TRBD1 (6 bases). In germline, CDR1 is MNHEY, CDR2 SMNVEV (reference sequence). The V gene lost 4 bases and the J gene lost 5 bases, with 13 bases spanning the gap. The CDR3 extends over 14 amino acids. The CDR3 DNA sequence: TGTGCCAGCAGTTCCAACAGGGAGAGAGATACGCAGTATTTT. Translation gives CASSSNRERDTQYF.

The gene calls are TRBV5-5 and TRBJ2-1, with 10 bases matching TRBD1. V was pared by 3 bases and J by 12 bases, with 18 bases of the junction left unmatched. CDR1 and CDR2 (germline): SGHKS, YYEKEE (reference sequence). The CDR3 loop spans 17 amino acids. As DNA, the CDR3 is TGTGCCAGCAGCTCACTTCCGGGACAGGGGAATACAATGAGGCAGTTCTTC. This translates into CASSSLPGQGNTMRQFF.

This chain uses TRBV7-2 with TRBJ1-1; 7 bases match TRBD1. The CDR3 runs 15 residues. With V trimmed by 1 base and J by 0 bases, 2 bases remained unmatched. The V gene's germline CDR1 is SGHTA and CDR2 FQGNSA. The CDR3 nucleotides are TGTGCCAGCAGCTTAGAGGGACAGTTGAACACTGAAGCTTTCTTT. Protein: CASSLEGQLNTEAFF.

The V call is TRBV4-1, the J call TRBJ2-3; 7 positions agree with TRBD2. CDR1 is MGHRA and CDR2 is YSYEKL in the germline V gene. The CDR3 contains 16 residues. V shed 0 bases and J 2 bases; nucleotides not matched to a gene: 5. The DNA for the CDR3 is TGCGCCAGCAGCCAAGAAGGGAGCGGGGCCACAGATACGCAGTATTTT. Translation: CASSQEGSGATDTQYF.

This sequence joins TRBV7-9 and TRBJ1-4; 10 bases are a match to TRBD1. This CDR3 is built from 14 residues. Germline CDR1 and CDR2: SEHNR and FQNEAQ (reference sequence). V lost 2 bases to trimming and J lost 11 bases; unmatched junction nucleotides: 5. In nucleotides, the CDR3 is TGTGCCAGCAGCTTAACGAGGGGACAGGGGAAACTGTTTTTT. As protein: CASSLTRGQGKLFF.

This chain links TRBV2 with TRBJ2-5; D possibly corresponds to TRBD2 (5 bases). The CDR3 is made up of 13 amino acids. V dropped 1 base and J dropped 4 bases, with 7 bases sitting between them. Germline CDR1 and CDR2: SNHLY and FYNNEI. The CDR3 reads CASSEVGRETQYF. The DNA for the CDR3 is TGTGCCAGCAGTGAAGTTGGGAGAGAGACCCAGTACTTC.

The V and J genes are TRBV5-1 and TRBJ1-1; maybe TRBD1 (6 bases). The CDR3 consists of 13 residues. Trimming pared 3 bases from V and 7 bases from J, leaving 13 bases between. CDR1 and CDR2 (germline): SGHRS, YFSETQ. The CDR3 DNA reads as TGCGCCAGCAGCTCGCTTGACAGGTTTGAAGCTTTCTTT. Protein sequence: CASSSLDRFEAFF.

The gene calls are TRBV2 and TRBJ2-2; D is ambiguous. The CDR3 covers 13 residues. The V end was cut by 6 bases, the J end by 7 bases, with 12 bases between. Germline values: CDR1 SNHLY, CDR2 FYNNEI. The CDR3 loop is CASRTSGFGELFF. CDR3 DNA: TGTGCCAGCAGGACGTCCGGGTTCGGGGAGCTGTTTTTT.

V gene TRBV5-1 combines with J gene TRBJ1-1; D gene ambiguous. Germline V gene data show CDR1 as SGHRS and CDR2 as YFSETQ. The CDR3 runs to 14 residues. Trimming pared 0 bases from V and 0 bases from J, leaving 6 bases between. The CDR3 region is CASSLGHVNTEAFF. CDR3 nucleotides: TGCGCCAGCAGCTTGGGACATGTGAACACTGAAGCTTTCTTT.

The rearrangement uses TRBV4-1 and TRBJ2-1, with 11 bases that match TRBD2. CDR3 length equals 18 residues. V was clipped by 1 base and J by 1 base; unmatched bases: 6. Germline CDR1 and CDR2: MGHRA and YSYEKL. This chain's CDR3 is CASSQVASGGRSYNEQFF. The CDR3 DNA reads as TGCGCCAGCAGCCAAGTAGCTAGCGGGGGGCGGTCCTACAATGAGCAGTTCTTC.

The chain links TRBV4-2 to TRBJ2-7; the match to TRBD2 covers 10 bases. The germline CDR1 and CDR2 sequences are LGHNA and YNFKEQ. The CDR3 is made up of 16 amino acids. The trim removed 4 bases at V and 2 bases at J, leaving 8 bases unmatched. CDR3 in amino acids: CASSRDTSGATYEQYF. CDR3 sequence (DNA): TGTGCCAGCAGCCGAGACACTAGCGGGGCCACCTACGAGCAGTACTTC.

This chain connects TRBV6-1 to TRBJ2-7; perhaps TRBD2 as D (5 bases). V was pared by 5 bases and J by 3 bases, with 14 bases between. This CDR3 spans 14 amino acids. Germline V lookup: CDR1 MNHNS, CDR2 SASEGT. The DNA of the CDR3 is TGTGCCAGCAGTTTCCTAGTTGCGGGCTACGAGCAGTACTTC. It encodes CASSFLVAGYEQYF.

The chain carries TRBV19 and TRBJ1-2, with D tentatively TRBD1 (6 bases). V was trimmed by 10 bases and J by 3 bases, leaving 21 bases between them. The CDR3 spans 15 residues. Germline V CDR1 and CDR2: LNHDA, SQIVND (reference sequence). This CDR3 is CATGIQGLSDYGYTF. The DNA of the CDR3 is TGTGCCACAGGGATACAGGGATTGTCCGACTATGGCTACACCTTC.

This chain links TRBV5-1 with TRBJ1-3; D may be TRBD1 (5 bases). This CDR3 has 14 residues. V lost 3 bases and J 0 bases, leaving 7 bases between the germline ends. Germline CDR1 SGHRS, CDR2 YFSETQ. CDR3 region: CASSSGDSGNTIYF. As DNA, the CDR3 is TGCGCCAGCAGCTCGGGGGACTCTGGAAACACCATATATTTT. The entire variable domain, with the rest obtained from reference TRBV5-1 and TRBJ1-3, is as follows: KAGVTQTPRYLIKTRGQQVTLSCSPISGHRSVSWYQQTPGQGLQFLFEYFSETQRNKGNFPGRFSGRQFSNSRSEMNVSTLELGDSALYLCASSSGDSGNTIYFGEGSWLTVV.

J is TRBJ1-2 and V is TRBV27, with TRBD1 as a possible D gene (5 bases). V lost 2 bases and J lost 4, with 14 bases in between. Germline-derived CDR1 and CDR2 are MNHEY and SMNVEV (reference sequence). The CDR3 consists of 15 residues. The CDR3 DNA sequence: TGTGCCAGCAGTTTAAATGCAGGGTGGACCTATGGCTACACCTTC. It specifies CASSLNAGWTYGYTF.

CDR3 nucleotide sequence: TGTGCCAGCAGTTACACAGCGAGCGGAGAATACAATGAGCAGTTCTTC. Protein: CASSYTASGEYNEQFF. This chain links TRBV6-5 with TRBJ2-1, with D tentatively TRBD2 (5 bases). Germline CDR1 is MNHEY and CDR2 is SVGAGI. The CDR3 covers 16 residues. Trimming pared 2 bases from V and 4 bases from J, leaving 15 bases between.